This TCR beta chain was found in a study of human T cells and chemical hapten exposure. The germline V and J ends were trimmed by 6 bases and 9 bases, with 12 bases remaining between them. The CDR3 consists of 12 residues. Study-wide findings and caveats: The study found expanded TCRs formed significantly more large CDR3 similarity clusters than controls.

TCRdb re-analysed the RACE reads in MiXCR, keeping a single row per CDR3 protein. The sample yields some 190,000 distinct CDR3 sequences, about a fifth seen once. Time point meaning: patch test 1, 2 weeks after DPC sensitization. Treatment in this sample: therapeutic diphenylcyclopropenone sensitization with weekly scalp DPC. As regards this clonotype: Antigen specificity is unknown.

The chain joins TRBV12-3 or TRBV12-4 to TRBJ2-1, with a weak D call TRBD1 (6 bases). The sample consisted of whole blood, taken in connection with sensitization to the hapten diphenylcyclopropenone (DPC). The TCR was taken from a woman between 50 and 59 years old with alopecia areata. Some clones in this sample may be carry-over from other donors' samples. CDR3 region: CASSPLRGEQFF. CDR3 DNA: TGTGCCAGCAGCCCACTCAGGGGTGAGCAGTTCTTC.